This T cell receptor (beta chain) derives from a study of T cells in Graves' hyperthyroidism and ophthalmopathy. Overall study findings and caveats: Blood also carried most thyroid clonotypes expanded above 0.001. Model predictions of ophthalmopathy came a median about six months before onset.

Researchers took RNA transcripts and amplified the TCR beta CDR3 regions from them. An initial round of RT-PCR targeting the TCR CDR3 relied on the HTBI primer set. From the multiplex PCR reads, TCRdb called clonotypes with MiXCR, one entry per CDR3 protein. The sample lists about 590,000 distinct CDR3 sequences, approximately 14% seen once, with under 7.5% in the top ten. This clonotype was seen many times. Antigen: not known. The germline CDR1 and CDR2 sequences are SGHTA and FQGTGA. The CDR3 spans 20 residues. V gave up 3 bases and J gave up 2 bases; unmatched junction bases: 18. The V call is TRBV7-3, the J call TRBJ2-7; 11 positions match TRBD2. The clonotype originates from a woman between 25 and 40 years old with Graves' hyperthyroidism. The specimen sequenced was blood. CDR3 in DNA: TGTGCCAGCAGCTTGAGAACCGGGACTAGCGGCCTCAGCGGGGCCTACGAGCAGTACTTC. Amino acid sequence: CASSLRTGTSGLSGAYEQYF.